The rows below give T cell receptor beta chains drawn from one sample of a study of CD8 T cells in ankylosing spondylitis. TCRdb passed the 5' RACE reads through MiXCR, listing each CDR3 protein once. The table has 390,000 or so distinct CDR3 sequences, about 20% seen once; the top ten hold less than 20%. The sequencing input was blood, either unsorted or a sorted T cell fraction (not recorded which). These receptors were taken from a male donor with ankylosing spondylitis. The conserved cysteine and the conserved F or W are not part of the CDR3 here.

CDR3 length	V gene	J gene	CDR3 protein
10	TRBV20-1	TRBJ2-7	SAGRGTNEQY
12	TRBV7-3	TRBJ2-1	ASSLTIQGNEQF
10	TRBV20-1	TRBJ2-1	SALREGGNRF
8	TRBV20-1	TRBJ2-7	SASLYEQY
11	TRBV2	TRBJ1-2	ASMTDRGYGYT
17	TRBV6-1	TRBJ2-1	ASSPRGLAGVGFYNEQF
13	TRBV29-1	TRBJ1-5	SVLIGLNSNQPQH
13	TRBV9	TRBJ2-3	ASSILAGAQDTQY
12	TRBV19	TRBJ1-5	ASSITGANQPQH
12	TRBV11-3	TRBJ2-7	ASSEESGIYEQY
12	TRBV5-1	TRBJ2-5	ASSIRDSQETQY
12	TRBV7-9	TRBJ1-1	ASSLHPGSTEAF
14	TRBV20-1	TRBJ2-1	SAREGLSLSGSEQF
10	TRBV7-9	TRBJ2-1	ASSLDRGKVF
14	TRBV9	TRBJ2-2	ASSLSGRGQTGELF
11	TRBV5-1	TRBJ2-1	ASSLALVGSQF
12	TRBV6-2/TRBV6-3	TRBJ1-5	ASNDRGGNQPQH